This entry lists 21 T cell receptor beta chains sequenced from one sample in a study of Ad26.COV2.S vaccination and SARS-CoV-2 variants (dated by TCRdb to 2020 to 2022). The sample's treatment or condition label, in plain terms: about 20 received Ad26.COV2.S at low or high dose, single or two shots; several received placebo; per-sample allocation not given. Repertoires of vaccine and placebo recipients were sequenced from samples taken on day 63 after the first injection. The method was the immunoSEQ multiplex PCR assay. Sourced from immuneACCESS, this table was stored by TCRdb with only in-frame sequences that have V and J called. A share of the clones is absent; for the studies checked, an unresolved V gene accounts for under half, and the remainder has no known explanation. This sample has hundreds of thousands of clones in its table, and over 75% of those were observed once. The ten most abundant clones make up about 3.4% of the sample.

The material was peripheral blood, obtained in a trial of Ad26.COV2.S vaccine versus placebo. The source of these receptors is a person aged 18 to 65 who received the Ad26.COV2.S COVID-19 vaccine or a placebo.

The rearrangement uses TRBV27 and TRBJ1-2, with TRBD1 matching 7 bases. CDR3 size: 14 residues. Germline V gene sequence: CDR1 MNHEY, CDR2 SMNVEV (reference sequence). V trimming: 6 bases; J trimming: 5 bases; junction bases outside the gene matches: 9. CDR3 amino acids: CASSQPGQQYGYTF. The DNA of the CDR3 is TGTGCCAGCAGCCAACCGGGACAGCAATATGGCTACACCTTC.

DNA for the CDR3: TGTGCCTGGAGTCCCGGGGGCACCTCCTACGAGCAGTACTTC. It codes for CAWSPGGTSYEQYF. This rearrangement joins TRBV30 to TRBJ2-7; either TRBD1 or TRBD2 may supply D (6 bases each). The V end was cut by 2 bases, the J end by 0 bases, with 11 bases between. CDR1 and CDR2 (germline): GTSNPN, SVGIG (reference sequence). The CDR3 has 14 residues. Looking up the rest from reference TRBV30 and TRBJ2-7 gives the full variable domain: SQTIHQWPATLVQPVGSPLSLECTVEGTSNPNLYWYRQAAGRGLQLLFYSVGIGQISSEVPQNLSASRPQDRQFILSSKKLLLSDSGFYLCAWSPGGTSYEQYFGPGTRLTVT.

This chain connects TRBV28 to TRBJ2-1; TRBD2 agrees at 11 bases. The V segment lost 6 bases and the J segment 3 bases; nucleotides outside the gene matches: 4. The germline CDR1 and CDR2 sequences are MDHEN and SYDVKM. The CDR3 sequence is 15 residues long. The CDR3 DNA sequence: TGTGCCAGCAGCCCGACTAGCGGGATCTACAATGAGCAGTTCTTC. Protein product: CASSPTSGIYNEQFF.

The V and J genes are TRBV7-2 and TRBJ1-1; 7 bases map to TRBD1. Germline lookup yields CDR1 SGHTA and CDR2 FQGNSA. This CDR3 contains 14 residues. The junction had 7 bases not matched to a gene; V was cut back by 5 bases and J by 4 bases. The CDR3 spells CASSPRQGRTEAFF. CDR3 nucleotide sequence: TGTGCCAGCAGCCCCCGACAGGGACGCACTGAAGCTTTCTTT.

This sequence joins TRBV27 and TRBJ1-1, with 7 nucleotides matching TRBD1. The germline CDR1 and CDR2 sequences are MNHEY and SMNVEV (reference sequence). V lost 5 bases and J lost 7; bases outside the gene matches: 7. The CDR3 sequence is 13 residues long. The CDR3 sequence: CASSIGQAYEAFF. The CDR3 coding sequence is TGTGCCAGCAGTATCGGACAGGCTTATGAAGCTTTCTTT.

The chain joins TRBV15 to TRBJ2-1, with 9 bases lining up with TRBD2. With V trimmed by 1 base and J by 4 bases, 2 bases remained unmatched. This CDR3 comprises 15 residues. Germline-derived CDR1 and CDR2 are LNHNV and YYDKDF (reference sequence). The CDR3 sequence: CATSRATSGYNEQFF. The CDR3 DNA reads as TGTGCCACCAGCAGAGCCACTAGCGGGTACAATGAGCAGTTCTTC.

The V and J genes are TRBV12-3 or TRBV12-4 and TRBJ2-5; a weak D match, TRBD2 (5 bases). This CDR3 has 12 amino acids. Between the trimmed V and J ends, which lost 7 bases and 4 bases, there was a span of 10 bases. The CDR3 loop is CASTGLGETQYF. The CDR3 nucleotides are TGTGCCAGCACGGGGTTGGGAGAGACCCAGTACTTC.

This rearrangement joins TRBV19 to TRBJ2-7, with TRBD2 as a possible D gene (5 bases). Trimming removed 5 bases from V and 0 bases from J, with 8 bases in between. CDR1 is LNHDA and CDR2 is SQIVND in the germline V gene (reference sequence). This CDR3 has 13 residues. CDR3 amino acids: CASSHGVSYEQYF. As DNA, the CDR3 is TGTGCCAGTAGTCACGGGGTCTCCTACGAGCAGTACTTC.

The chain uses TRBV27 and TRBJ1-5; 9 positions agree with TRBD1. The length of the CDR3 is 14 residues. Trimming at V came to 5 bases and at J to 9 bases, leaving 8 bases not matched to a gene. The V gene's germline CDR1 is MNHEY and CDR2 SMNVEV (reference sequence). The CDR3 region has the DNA TGTGCCAGCAGTCCCGACAGGGGGTGGGGGCCCCAGCATTTT. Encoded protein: CASSPDRGWGPQHF.

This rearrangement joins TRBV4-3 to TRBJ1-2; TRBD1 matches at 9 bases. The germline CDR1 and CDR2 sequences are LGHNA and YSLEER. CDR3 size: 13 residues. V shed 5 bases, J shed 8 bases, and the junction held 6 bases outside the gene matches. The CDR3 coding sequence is TGCGCCAGCAGCGACCGGACAGGGGAAGGCTACACCTTC. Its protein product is CASSDRTGEGYTF.

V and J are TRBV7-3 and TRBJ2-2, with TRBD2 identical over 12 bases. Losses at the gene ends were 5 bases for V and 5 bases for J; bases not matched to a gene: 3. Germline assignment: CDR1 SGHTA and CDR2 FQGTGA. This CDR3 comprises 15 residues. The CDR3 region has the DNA TGTGCCAGCAGCCGCACTAGCGGGGGGACCGGGGAGCTGTTTTTT. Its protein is CASSRTSGGTGELFF.

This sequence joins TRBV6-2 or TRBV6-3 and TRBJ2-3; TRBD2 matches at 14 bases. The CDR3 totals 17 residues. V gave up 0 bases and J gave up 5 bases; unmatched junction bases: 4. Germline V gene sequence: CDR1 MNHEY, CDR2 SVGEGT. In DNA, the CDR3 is TGTGCCAGCAGTTACTCCGGACTAGCGGGGGGCCAAGATACGCAGTATTTT. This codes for CASSYSGLAGGQDTQYF.

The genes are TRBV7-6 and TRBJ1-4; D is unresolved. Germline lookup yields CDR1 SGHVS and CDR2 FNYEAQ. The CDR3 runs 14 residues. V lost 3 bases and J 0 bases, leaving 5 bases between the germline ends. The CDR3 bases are TGTGCCAGCAGCTTGGAAGCAACTAATGAAAAACTGTTTTTT. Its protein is CASSLEATNEKLFF.

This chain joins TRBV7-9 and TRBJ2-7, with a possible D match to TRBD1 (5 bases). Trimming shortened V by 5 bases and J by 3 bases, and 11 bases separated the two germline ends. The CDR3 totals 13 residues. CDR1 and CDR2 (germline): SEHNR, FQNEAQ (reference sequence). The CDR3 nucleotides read TGTGCCAGCAGCCCCGAGGACAACTACGAGCAGTACTTC. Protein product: CASSPEDNYEQYF.

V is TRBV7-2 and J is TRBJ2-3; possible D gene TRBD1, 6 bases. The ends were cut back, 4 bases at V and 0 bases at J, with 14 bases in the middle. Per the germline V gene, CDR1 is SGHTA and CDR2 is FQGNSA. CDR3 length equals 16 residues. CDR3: CASSSQGGISTDTQYF. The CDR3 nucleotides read TGTGCCAGCAGCTCACAGGGTGGGATTAGCACAGATACGCAGTATTTT.

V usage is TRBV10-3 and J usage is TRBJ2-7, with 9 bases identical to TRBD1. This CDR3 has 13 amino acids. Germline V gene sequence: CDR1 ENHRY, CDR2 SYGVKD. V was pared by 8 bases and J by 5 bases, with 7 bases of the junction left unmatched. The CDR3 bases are TGTGCCATCCGGACAGGGGTCCCCCACGAGCAGTACTTC. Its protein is CAIRTGVPHEQYF.

The CDR3 sequence: CASSLGSGDNSPLHF. CDR3 DNA: TGTGCCAGCAGCTTAGGGTCAGGGGACAATTCACCCCTCCACTTT. The chain has TRBV13 and TRBJ1-6, with D perhaps TRBD1 (6 bases). Germline loops: CDR1 PRHDT, CDR2 FYEKMQ (reference sequence). The CDR3 contains 15 residues. V shed 0 bases and J shed 7 bases, with 10 bases lying between them.

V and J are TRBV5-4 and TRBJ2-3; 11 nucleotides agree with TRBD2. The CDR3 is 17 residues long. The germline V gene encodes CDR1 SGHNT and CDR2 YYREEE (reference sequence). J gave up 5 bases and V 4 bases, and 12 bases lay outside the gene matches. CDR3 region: CASSPGVAGGPGDTQYF. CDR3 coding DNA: TGTGCCAGCAGCCCGGGGGTAGCGGGGGGGCCGGGAGATACGCAGTATTTT.

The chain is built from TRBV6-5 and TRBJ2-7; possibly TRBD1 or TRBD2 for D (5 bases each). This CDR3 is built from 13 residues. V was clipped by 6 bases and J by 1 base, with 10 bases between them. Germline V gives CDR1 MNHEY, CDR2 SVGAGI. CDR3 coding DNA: TGTGCCAGCAGAAGGGACGGTTCCTACGAGCAGTACTTC. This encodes CASRRDGSYEQYF.

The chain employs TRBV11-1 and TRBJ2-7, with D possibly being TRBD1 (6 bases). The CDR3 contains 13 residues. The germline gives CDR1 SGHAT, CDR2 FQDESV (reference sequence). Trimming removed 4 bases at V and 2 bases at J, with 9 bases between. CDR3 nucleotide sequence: TGTGCCAGCAGCTCCCGGACAGCCTACGAGCAGTACTTC. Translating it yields CASSSRTAYEQYF.

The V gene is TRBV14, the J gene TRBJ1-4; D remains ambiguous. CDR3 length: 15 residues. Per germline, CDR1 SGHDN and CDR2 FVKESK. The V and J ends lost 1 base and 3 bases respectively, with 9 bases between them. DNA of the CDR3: TGTGCCAGCAGCCAAGCTCTCGGAGCTAATGAAAAACTGTTTTTT. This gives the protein CASSQALGANEKLFF.